These 2 T cell receptor beta chains were all obtained from the same sample, sequenced in a study of blood T cell repertoires in COVID-19. The method was immunoSEQ multiplex PCR; TCRdb's version includes in-frame clones alone and lacks a portion of them. The sample holds 450,000 to 500,000 clones, approximately 86% seen once. The sequencing sample was made of PBMCs or T cells enriched from blood (not recorded which). These receptors all come from a woman younger than 30 who had recovered from COVID-19.

The chain links TRBV30 to TRBJ2-7; D is possibly TRBD1 (6 bases). CDR1 GTSNPN and CDR2 SVGIG come from the germline V gene (reference sequence). Between the trimmed V and J ends, which lost 5 bases and 6 bases, there was a span of 11 bases. The CDR3 has 11 amino acids. The CDR3 reads CAWEQGLEQYF. CDR3 DNA: TGTGCCTGGGAACAGGGCCTCGAGCAGTACTTC.

The CDR3 DNA sequence: TGTGCCAGCAGCCCTAGGACTGACTACAATGAGCAGTTCTTC. It is translated as CASSPRTDYNEQFF. The chain couples TRBV11-2 to TRBJ2-1; D might be TRBD2 (5 bases). The CDR3 is 14 residues long. Germline CDR1 and CDR2: SGHAT and FQNNGV. Trimming left V 5 bases short and J 3 bases short, with 11 bases between.